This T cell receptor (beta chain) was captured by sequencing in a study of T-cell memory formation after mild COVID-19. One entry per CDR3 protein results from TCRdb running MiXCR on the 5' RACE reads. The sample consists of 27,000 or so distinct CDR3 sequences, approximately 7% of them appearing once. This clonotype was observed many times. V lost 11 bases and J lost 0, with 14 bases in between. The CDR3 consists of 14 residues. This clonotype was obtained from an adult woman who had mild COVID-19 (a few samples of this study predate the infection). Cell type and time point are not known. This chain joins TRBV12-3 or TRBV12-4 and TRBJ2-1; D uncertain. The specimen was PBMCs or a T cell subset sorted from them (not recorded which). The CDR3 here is CADSMGGSYNEQFF. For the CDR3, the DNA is TGTGCCGATTCGATGGGCGGCTCCTACAATGAGCAGTTCTTC.